This T cell receptor (beta chain) was recovered during a study of blood T cell repertoires in COVID-19. For the study at large: COVID-19 samples from acute and convalescent phases originated in the United States, Italy and Spain. PBMCs, B-cell-depleted T cells, or T cells were the source of the cDNA or gDNA that made up the material.

The V gene's germline CDR1 is SGDLS and CDR2 YYNGEE. The germline V and J ends were trimmed by 0 bases and 4 bases, with 4 bases remaining between them. There are 13 residues in the CDR3. As handled by the study authors: For nucleated cells, counts were estimated from reference gene primer amplification. The table came from immunoSEQ multiplex PCR; TCRdb's copy has only in-frame clones and leaves some out. V and J calls and clone size come straight from that table; D and trimming were deduced from the DNA. The sample lists about 400,000 clones; 70% to 90% were seen once. Sequenced: peripheral blood. The chain recombines TRBV9 with TRBJ2-2; no reliable D call. The source is a middle-aged man with acute or convalescent COVID-19. This CDR3 is CASSVGATGELFF. CDR3 nucleotide sequence: TGTGCCAGCAGCGTAGGGGCCACCGGGGAGCTGTTTTTT.